This entry features one T cell receptor beta chain sequence. This specimen includes other DNA sequences encoding the same CDR3. The source of the sample is a study of blood T cell repertoires in COVID-19. The overall study: Sample material is recorded as cDNA or gDNA derived from T cells, B-cell-depleted T cells, or PBMCs.

TCRdb keeps only in-frame clones here, not all; method: immunoSEQ multiplex PCR. Among approximately 300,000 clones, roughly 85% were seen once, and the ten largest hold approximately 1.9%. Germline V CDR1 and CDR2: MNHNS, SASEGT. The CDR3 totals 13 residues. Trimming shortened V by 2 bases and J by 2 bases, and 6 bases separated the two germline ends. Participants spanned ages about 18 to 90 years and resided in roughly 22 US areas. This sequence originates from a woman in her thirties who had been exposed to COVID-19. The sample taken for sequencing was PBMCs or T cells enriched from blood (not recorded which). The chain uses TRBV6-1 and TRBJ1-1, with a tentative D call TRBD1 (5 bases). The CDR3 reads CASSEQGNTEAFF. CDR3 DNA: TGTGCCAGCAGTGAACAGGGTAACACTGAAGCTTTCTTT.